Listed below are T cell receptor beta chains from one sample, sequenced in a study of blood T cell repertoires in COVID-19. The method was immunoSEQ multiplex PCR; TCRdb's version includes in-frame clones alone and lacks a portion of them. Altogether 140,000 or so clones are present, less than 90% being singletons, with the ten largest covering around 9%. Sequencing input: peripheral blood. These receptors were obtained from a man between 25 and 39 years old with COVID-19, enrolled during active disease. Both conserved end residues are part of each CDR3. A D gene is named only where the DNA matches it firmly. Some rows have no size entry. The others give once, few or many, or a class for an expanded clone.

clone_size | j_call | v_call | d_call | cdr3_aa | cdr3_nt
- | TRBJ2-2 | TRBV7-6 | TRBD2 | CASSLTASGNTGELFF | TGTGCCAGCAGCTTAACCGCTAGCGGGAACACCGGGGAGCTGTTTTTT
- | TRBJ2-7 | TRBV23-1 | TRBD1 | CASSQSNFRTGDPLDEQYF | TGCGCCAGCAGTCAATCCAATTTCAGGACAGGGGATCCTCTTGACGAGCAGTACTTC
once | TRBJ1-1 | TRBV28 | - | CASSRRRGNTEAFF | TGTGCCAGCAGTCGGCGACGAGGGAACACTGAAGCTTTCTTT
- | TRBJ1-2 | TRBV20-1 | - | CSASNRGGGYTF | TGCAGTGCTAGTAACCGGGGTGGTGGCTACACCTTC
- | TRBJ1-1 | TRBV18 | - | CASSPGQFEAFF | TGTGCCAGCTCACCAGGACAGTTTGAAGCTTTCTTT
- | TRBJ1-1 | TRBV12-3/TRBV12-4 | - | CASSFGGPVEAFF | TGTGCCAGCAGTTTCGGGGGGCCTGTCGAAGCTTTCTTT
- | TRBJ2-5 | TRBV24-1 | TRBD1 | CATSEPDRVQETQYF | TGTGCCACCAGTGAACCCGACAGGGTCCAAGAGACCCAGTACTTC
- | TRBJ2-4 | TRBV27 | - | CASSFGNIQYF | TGTGCCAGCAGTTTCGGAAACATTCAGTACTTC
- | TRBJ1-5 | TRBV6-1 | - | CASSEFRQGNQPQHF | TGTGCCAGCAGTGAATTTAGACAGGGCAATCAGCCCCAGCATTTT
- | TRBJ2-7 | TRBV5-1 | TRBD1 | CASSGQGSAYEQYF | TGCGCCAGCAGCGGACAGGGGTCTGCCTACGAGCAGTACTTC
- | TRBJ2-2 | TRBV23-1 | - | CASNGSGTGELFF | TGCGCCAGCAACGGGAGCGGCACCGGGGAGCTGTTTTTT
- | TRBJ2-4 | TRBV19 | TRBD1 | CASRYQPRSGQKNIQYF | TGTGCCAGTAGGTATCAGCCTCGGTCGGGACAGAAAAACATTCAGTACTTC
- | TRBJ1-2 | TRBV10-3 | - | CAISELDGGATGYTF | TGTGCCATCAGTGAGTTAGACGGGGGGGCGACTGGCTACACCTTC
many | TRBJ1-4 | TRBV29-1 | - | CSVGLQEEEKLFF | TGCAGCGTCGGATTGCAGGAGGAGGAAAAACTGTTTTTT
- | TRBJ1-1 | TRBV28 | - | CASSSPGDTEAFF | TGTGCCAGCAGCTCTCCGGGGGACACTGAAGCTTTCTTT
- | TRBJ1-2 | TRBV20-1 | - | CSAPENYGYTF | TGCAGTGCCCCCGAGAACTATGGCTACACCTTC
- | TRBJ2-1 | TRBV24-1 | TRBD2 | CATSDLTSGRRYEQFF | TGTGCCACCAGTGACCTGACTAGCGGGAGACGCTATGAGCAGTTCTTC
- | TRBJ2-1 | TRBV7-3 | TRBD2 | CASSGGTLEFF | TGTGCCAGCTCGGGAGGTACCCTTGAGTTCTTC
- | TRBJ2-7 | TRBV6-6 | - | CASSPGRGRSDEQYF | TGTGCCAGCAGTCCCGGTCGCGGTCGAAGCGACGAGCAGTACTTC
once | TRBJ2-7 | TRBV7-6 | TRBD2 | CASSSGGREQYF | TGTGCCAGCAGCTCGGGGGGGAGGGAGCAGTACTTC
- | TRBJ2-7 | TRBV7-9 | - | CASSRGNSYEQYF | TGTGCCAGCAGCCGAGGGAACTCCTACGAGCAGTACTTC
- | TRBJ2-4 | TRBV19 | TRBD2 | CASSIGGKNIQYF | TGTGCCAGTAGTATCGGGGGGAAAAACATTCAGTACTTC
- | TRBJ2-7 | TRBV4-2 | - | CASSQGGSSSYEQYF | TGTGCCAGCAGCCAAGGAGGTAGTAGCTCGTACGAGCAGTACTTC
few | TRBJ2-2 | TRBV19 | TRBD2 | CASRLAGINTGELFF | TGTGCCAGTAGACTAGCGGGGATAAACACCGGGGAGCTGTTTTTT
- | TRBJ1-1 | TRBV18 | - | CATGGNSNTEAFF | TGTGCCACCGGGGGGAACTCGAACACTGAAGCTTTCTTT
- | TRBJ2-1 | TRBV28 | - | CASSVLDNVNNEQFF | TGTGCCAGCAGTGTTCTGGACAACGTTAACAATGAGCAGTTCTTC
- | TRBJ2-7 | TRBV6-2/TRBV6-3 | - | CASSATPSGYEQYF | TGTGCCAGCAGCGCCACCCCCTCCGGGTACGAGCAGTACTTC
- | TRBJ1-1 | TRBV21-1 | - | CASNPGTGGMNTEAFF | TGTGCCAGCAACCCCGGGACAGGGGGGATGAACACTGAAGCTTTCTTT